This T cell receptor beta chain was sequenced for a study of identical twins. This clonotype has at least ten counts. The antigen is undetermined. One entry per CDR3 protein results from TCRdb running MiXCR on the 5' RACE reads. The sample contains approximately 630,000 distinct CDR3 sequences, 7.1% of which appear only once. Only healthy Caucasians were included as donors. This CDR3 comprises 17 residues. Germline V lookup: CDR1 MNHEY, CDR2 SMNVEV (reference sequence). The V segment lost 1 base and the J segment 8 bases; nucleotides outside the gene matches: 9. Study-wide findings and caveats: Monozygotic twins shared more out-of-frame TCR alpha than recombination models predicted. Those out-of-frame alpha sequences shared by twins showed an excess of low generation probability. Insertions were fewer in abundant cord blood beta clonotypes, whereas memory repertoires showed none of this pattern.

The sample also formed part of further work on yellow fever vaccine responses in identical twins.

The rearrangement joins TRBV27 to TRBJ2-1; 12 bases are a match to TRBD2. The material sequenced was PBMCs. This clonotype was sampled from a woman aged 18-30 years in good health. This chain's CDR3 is CASSLYPPSGGGYEQFF. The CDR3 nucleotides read TGTGCCAGCAGTTTATACCCCCCTAGCGGGGGGGGTTATGAGCAGTTCTTC.